The 24 T cell receptor beta chains below come from one sample, sequenced in a study of immune characterization of retroperitoneal liposarcoma. TCRdb re-analysed the PCR reads in MiXCR, keeping a single row per CDR3 protein. The sample has about 1,400 distinct CDR3 sequences; about 47% are singletons. The sequenced sample was tumor tissue. The receptors stem from a female donor with retroperitoneal liposarcoma.

This chain uses TRBV6-1 with TRBJ2-1; D gene uncertain. The germline CDR1 and CDR2 sequences are MNHNS and SASEGT. The length of the CDR3 is 15 residues. V was trimmed by 3 bases and J by 3 bases, leaving 12 bases between them. This CDR3 is CASSDRATNYNEQFF. CDR3 nucleotides: TGTGCCAGCAGTGACCGGGCAACCAACTACAATGAGCAGTTCTTC.

The rearrangement uses TRBV6-1 and TRBJ2-1, with TRBD2 matching 8 bases. The J call may be faulty, since TRBJ2-5 better matches the DNA end. Germline CDR1 reads MNHNS; CDR2 reads SASEGT. The CDR3 is 13 amino acids. The CDR3 here is CASGREVRETQYF. As DNA, the CDR3 is TGTGCCAGCGGGCGGGAGGTCCGGGAGACCCAGTACTTC.

This rearrangement joins TRBV7-2 to TRBJ2-3; TRBD1 agrees at 8 bases. Losses at the gene ends were 3 bases for V and 1 base for J; bases not matched to a gene: 0. CDR3 length: 14 residues. Germline loops: CDR1 SGHTA, CDR2 FQGNSA. This CDR3 is CASSLDRGTDTQYF. The CDR3 DNA reads TGTGCCAGCAGCTTGGACAGGGGCACAGATACGCAGTATTTT.

This clonotype was observed a few times. V is TRBV6-5 and J is TRBJ2-3, with TRBD2 matching over 12 bases. Germline values: CDR1 MNHEY, CDR2 SVGAGI. V shed 8 bases and J 6 bases; nucleotides not matched to a gene: 9. CDR3 length: 15 amino acids. CDR3 sequence reads: CASGEGLAGPDTQYF. DNA for the CDR3: TGTGCCAGCGGGGAGGGACTAGCGGGCCCCGATACGCAGTATTTT.

The chain links TRBV7-2 to TRBJ2-5; 8 bases fit TRBD2. The length of the CDR3 is 15 residues. V dropped 5 bases and J dropped 11; count of bases not matched to a gene: 16. CDR1 SGHTA and CDR2 FQGNSA come from the germline V gene. CDR3 bases: TGTGCCAGCAGCCTTCGGACTAGCCAGGGCAATGAGCAGTACTTC. Protein: CASSLRTSQGNEQYF.

The gene calls are TRBV6-6 and TRBJ2-4; D is unclear. Trimming took off 5 bases at V and 13 bases at J, with 21 bases between the two ends. From germline, CDR1 is MNHNY and CDR2 SVGAGI (reference sequence). This CDR3 has 14 amino acids. The CDR3 DNA sequence: TGTGCCAGCAGTCCCTCGTCAACCTACAATGAGCAGTACTTC. It encodes CASSPSSTYNEQYF.

As to this clonotype: Germline and junction disagree at one end, which may indicate a read error. This chain links TRBV6-5 with TRBJ2-1; D is ambiguous. The last part of the DNA fits TRBJ2-7 better; the J call may be wrong. The CDR3 is 15 residues long. Germline V gene data show CDR1 as MNHEY and CDR2 as SVGAGI. The CDR3 loop is CVSRSWVSSYNEQYF. The CDR3 region has the DNA TGTGTCAGCAGGTCGTGGGTTAGTTCCTACAATGAGCAGTACTTC.

In this sample, this clonotype turned up a few times. The chain combines TRBV6-1 with TRBJ2-1, with 14 bases matching TRBD2. CDR1 is MNHNS and CDR2 is SASEGT in the germline V gene. The V gene end was trimmed by 1 base and the J gene end by 5 bases; junction bases not matched to a gene: 10. The CDR3 totals 19 residues. This chain's CDR3 is CASSEEGPGLAGVDNEQFF. For the CDR3, the DNA is TGTGCCAGCAGTGAAGAAGGCCCGGGACTAGCGGGAGTTGACAATGAGCAGTTCTTC.

The chain has TRBV7-2 and TRBJ2-1, with D maybe TRBD1 (5 bases). Germline CDR1 reads SGHTA; CDR2 reads FQGNSA. This CDR3 has 15 residues. The V gene lost 1 base and the J gene lost 0 bases, with 7 bases spanning the gap. The CDR3, as DNA: TGTGCCAGCAGCTTAGACACAGGCTCCTACAATGAGCAGTTCTTC. Its translation: CASSLDTGSYNEQFF.

This clonotype has a single count. This chain links TRBV6-1 with TRBJ1-2, with D uncertain. Looked up from germline, CDR1 is MNHNS and CDR2 is SASEGT. CDR3 size: 12 residues. V lost 6 bases to trimming and J lost 5 bases, with 10 bases between them. CDR3 DNA sequence: TGTGCCAGCAGCGCGATCGTGTATGGCTACACCTTC. Protein: CASSAIVYGYTF.

The V and J genes are TRBV7-2 and TRBJ1-2; 8 positions match TRBD1. CDR3 length: 15 residues. Per the germline V gene, CDR1 is SGHTA and CDR2 is FQGNSA. Unmatched junction bases numbered 10, after V lost 5 bases and J lost 5 bases. The CDR3 nucleotides are TGTGCCAGCAGCCCGCAGGGACAGGCGTCGTATGGCTACACCTTC. This sequence encodes CASSPQGQASYGYTF.

The V and J genes are TRBV5-1 and TRBJ2-3; 8 bases are shared with TRBD1. Germline trimming cut 7 bases from V and 0 bases from J; bases unmatched to any gene: 4. CDR3 length: 14 amino acids. Per the germline V gene, CDR1 is SGHRS and CDR2 is YFSETQ. As DNA, the CDR3 is TGCGCCAGCGGACAGGGCCCTAGCACAGATACGCAGTATTTT. This encodes CASGQGPSTDTQYF.

This clonotype was seen only once. The chain employs TRBV7-8 and TRBJ2-5; D is possibly TRBD1 (5 bases). The J call may be mistaken, given a closer DNA end match to TRBJ2-1. The V gene's germline CDR1 is SGHVS and CDR2 FQNEAQ. There are 15 residues in the CDR3. The DNA for the CDR3 is TGTGCCAGCAGCTTAGCTCCCACAGGTACCTACGAGCAGTTCTTC. Its protein product is CASSLAPTGTYEQFF.

This clonotype was seen a few times. The chain recombines TRBV6-1 with TRBJ2-6, with 7 bases matching TRBD2. The germline gives CDR1 MNHNS, CDR2 SASEGT. V lost 4 bases and J lost 5; bases outside the gene matches: 5. This CDR3 has 15 residues. The CDR3 DNA sequence: TGTGCCAGCAGTGGTTTAGCGGGCCGGGCCAACGTCCTGACTTTC. Translated: CASSGLAGRANVLTF.

The table lists this clonotype with a few counts. Just one base apart from a much larger clone, this may be a read error. V gene TRBV6-9 combines with J gene TRBJ2-1, with D perhaps given as TRBD1 or TRBD2 (5 bases each). V lost 4 bases and J lost 13, with 20 bases in between. The CDR3 extends over 14 amino acids. CDR1 is MNHGY, CDR2 SVAAGI, per germline. In DNA, the CDR3 is TGTGCCAGCAGTTGGGACCCTGACCAAGAGACCCAGTTCTTC. Encoded protein: CASSWDPDQETQFF.

This clonotype was counted between two and nine times. This chain links TRBV25-1 with TRBJ2-5; no reliable D call. Germline CDR1 and CDR2: MGHDK and SYGVNS. The CDR3 consists of 12 residues. Trimming pared 6 bases from V and 5 bases from J, leaving 10 bases between. The DNA of the CDR3 is TGTGCCAGCAGCCCATTGTGGGAGACCCAGTACTTC. Translating gives CASSPLWETQYF. Based on the CDR3 plus reference TRBV25-1 and TRBJ2-5, the full variable domain is EADIYQTPRYLVIGTGKKITLECSQTMGHDKMYWYQQDPGMELHLIHYSYGVNSTEKGDLSSESTVSRIRTEHFPLTLESARPSHTSQYLCASSPLWETQYFGPGTRLLVL.

This clonotype has only a few counts. The rearrangement uses TRBV12-5 and TRBJ2-5; D is unclear. The end of the DNA aligns better with TRBJ2-7, so the J call may be wrong. The CDR3 contains 12 residues. CDR1 LGHNT and CDR2 FRNRAP come from the germline V gene. The CDR3 is CASAPRAYEQYF. In DNA form, the CDR3 reads TGTGCTAGTGCCCCGCGTGCATACGAGCAGTACTTC.

The chain couples TRBV6-1 to TRBJ1-1, with TRBD1 as a possible D gene (5 bases). The CDR3 is made up of 15 amino acids. CDR1 and CDR2 from the germline V gene are MNHNS and SASEGT. V lost 3 bases, J lost 4 bases, and 15 bases lay in between. CDR3 amino acids: CASSEEGLGGTEAFF. The CDR3 DNA follows: TGTGCCAGCAGTGAGGAGGGTTTGGGGGGCACTGAAGCTTTCTTT.

This clonotype was picked up a small number of times. The chain carries TRBV6-1 and TRBJ2-3; TRBD2 agrees at 7 bases. The length of the CDR3 is 14 residues. The ends lost 4 bases at V and 2 bases at J; junction bases unmatched: 3. Germline loops: CDR1 MNHNS, CDR2 SASEGT. This CDR3 reads CASSVLADTDTQYF. DNA of the CDR3: TGTGCCAGCAGTGTCCTAGCGGACACAGATACGCAGTATTTT.

This clonotype has only a few counts. The V call is TRBV6-1, the J call TRBJ2-5; the D is unclear. Gene TRBJ2-1 matches the end of the DNA better, so the J call may be wrong. The germline V gene encodes CDR1 MNHNS and CDR2 SASEGT. This CDR3 is built from 13 residues. The CDR3 loop reads CASSWGIRETQFF. CDR3 coding DNA: TGTGCCAGCAGCTGGGGTATCCGAGAGACCCAGTTCTTC.

This chain joins TRBV6-1 and TRBJ2-1; perhaps D is TRBD1 or TRBD2 (5 bases each). Between the trimmed V and J ends, which lost 7 bases and 13 bases, there was a span of 14 bases. In germline, CDR1 is MNHNS, CDR2 SASEGT. The CDR3 covers 11 residues. The CDR3 nucleotides are TGTGCCAGCAACGCCGAGGGGTTTCAGTTCTTC. Encoded protein: CASNAEGFQFF.

The chain is built from TRBV27 and TRBJ2-1; 10 bases fit TRBD2. V was clipped by 5 bases and J by 4 bases; unmatched bases: 11. CDR1 and CDR2 (germline): MNHEY, SMNVEV (reference sequence). The CDR3 has 17 amino acids. The CDR3 reads CASSPQTWTSGYNEQFF. Here the CDR3 DNA reads TGTGCCAGCAGTCCTCAAACCTGGACTAGCGGTTACAATGAGCAGTTCTTC.

This chain joins TRBV14 and TRBJ2-5; D remains unclear. This CDR3 is built from 13 residues. From germline, CDR1 is SGHDN and CDR2 FVKESK. The germline V and J ends were trimmed by 4 bases and 5 bases, with 11 bases remaining between them. CDR3 in amino acids: CASSRDMAETQYF. In DNA, the CDR3 is TGTGCCAGCAGCCGAGACATGGCGGAGACCCAGTACTTC. The variable domain in full, completed from reference TRBV14 and TRBJ2-5, reads EAGVTQFPSHSVIEKGQTVTLRCDPISGHDNLYWYRRVMGKEIKFLLHFVKESKQDESGMPNNRFLAERTGGTYSTLKVQPAELEDSGVYFCASSRDMAETQYFGPGTRLLVL.

This chain links TRBV25-1 with TRBJ2-1; D uncertain. Trimming took off 1 base at V and 8 bases at J, with 9 bases between the two ends. The CDR3 length is 13 residues. Germline V gene data show CDR1 as MGHDK and CDR2 as SYGVNS. CDR3 amino acids: CASSESKGYEQFF. The DNA for the CDR3 is TGTGCCAGCAGTGAATCGAAAGGCTATGAGCAGTTCTTC.